This T cell receptor (beta chain) was sequenced for a study of T cell responses to AZD1222 COVID-19 vaccine (dated by TCRdb to 2020 to 2023). Background for the entire study: A total of under 250 trial participants underwent TCR sequencing, of whom some 200 had received two doses of AZD1222 and about 26 had received two doses of the MenACWY control vaccine. Trial participants were enrolled by age into subgroups of 18-55, 56-69 and 70-plus years, and 148, 28 and 57 TCR-sequenced participants, respectively, were included in these subgroups.

Concerning this clone itself: What antigen it recognizes has not been identified. It has no much larger one-base neighbor in the sample; base qualities were not kept.

Per the germline V gene, LGHNA is the CDR1 and YNFKEQ is the CDR2. From the cysteine through the phenylalanine, the CDR3 covers 16 amino acids. Left in the record is the CDR3 DNA by itself, 48 bases read in frame from the first base. At the junction V is shortened by 1 base and J by 7 bases, with 16 bases in between. The CDR3 regions of human TCRbeta chains were analyzed by immunosequencing. The authors' pipeline ran thus. TCRs in the repertoires were matched against a reference library of SARS-CoV-2-specific TCRs that had been generated with the MIRA antigen-specificity platform. Breadth was defined as the fraction of unique TCRs that were SARS-CoV-2-associated. Depth was defined as the fraction of total T cells that were SARS-CoV-2-associated. Using the MIRA data, each spike-specific TCR was mapped to the spike region that the TCR reacts to and placed in a CD4 or CD8 class. Log10-transformed breadth and depth values were compared by one-way ANOVA with Sidak's multiple comparisons tests. TCRdb stores this immuneACCESS table with in-frame sequences only. Part of the clones is absent; in the studies checked, under half of the shortfall reflects unresolved V genes, and no reason is known for the rest. D and trimming were read from the DNA, whereas the V and J calls and clone size are those reported in that table. The sample profile shows under 150,000 clones; roughly 85% of them were found once. 7.9% of the sample is in the top ten clones.

This specimen's time point label, interpreted: about 28 days (+/-7) after the second vaccine dose. The intended sense of this specimen's treatment or condition label: meningococcal conjugate vaccine given as trial control. Samples from vaccinated people were obtained from the UK trials COV001 and COV002, which included a single-blind randomized controlled phase 2/3 trial of AZD1222 (ChAdOx1 nCoV-19) in healthy adults. For TCRbeta chain sequencing, PBMC samples from trial participants were taken at day 0 and at day 28 after the second dose. Paper-wide results and their limitations: Spike-specific TCR breadth and depth rose significantly after two AZD1222 doses compared with day 0 and with MenACWY recipients. The whole spike protein was spanned by vaccine-associated CD4 TCRs, and dominant responses were seen in regions 160-218 and 743-854. Reportedly, close to half of the unique spike-specific TCRs recognized epitopes lying outside the regions that are mutated in the B.1.351 and B.1.1.7 variants. Conclusions about previously exposed vaccinees are limited because only a handful of AZD1222 recipients were SARS-CoV-2 seropositive at baseline. The 56-69-year group was small, and its depth increase did not reach significance, likely because of low power. Participants were mostly white British and included more females than males, and it was suggested by the authors that clonal diversity may have been underestimated. No day 14 peak-response samples were available, so repertoires were characterized only after the peak T cell response.

This TCR was sampled from an adult who received the MenACWY meningococcal vaccine as a control. The sequencing used peripheral blood, collected 28 days after the second dose of the MenACWY control vaccine. Recombination connected TRBV4-2 to TRBJ1-4; a weak D assignment points to TRBD1 (5 bases agree). The DNA sequence is given as TGTGCCAGCAGCCAAGTGGAACTCGCGAGGGGTGAAAAACTGTTTTTT. Its coded protein is CASSQVELARGEKLFF.